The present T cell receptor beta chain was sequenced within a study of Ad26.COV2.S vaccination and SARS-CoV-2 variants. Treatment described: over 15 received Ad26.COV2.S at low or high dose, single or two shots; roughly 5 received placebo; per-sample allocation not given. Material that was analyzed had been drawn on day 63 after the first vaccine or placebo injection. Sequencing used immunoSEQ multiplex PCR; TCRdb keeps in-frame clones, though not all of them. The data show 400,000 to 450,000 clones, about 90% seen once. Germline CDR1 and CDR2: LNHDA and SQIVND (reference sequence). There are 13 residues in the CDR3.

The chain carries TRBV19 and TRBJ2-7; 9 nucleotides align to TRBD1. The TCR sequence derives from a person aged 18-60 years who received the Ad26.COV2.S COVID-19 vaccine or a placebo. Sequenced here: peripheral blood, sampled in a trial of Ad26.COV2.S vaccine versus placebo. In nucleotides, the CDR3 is TGTGACCGAAAGGACAGGGGCCCCGACGAGCAGTACTTC. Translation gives CDRKDRGPDEQYF.